This is a list of T cell receptor beta chains from one sample in a study of T cells after yellow fever vaccination. Using its own MiXCR run on the 5' RACE reads, TCRdb lists one record per CDR3 protein. The sample has fewer than 450,000 distinct CDR3 sequences, 4% seen once; the top ten hold 20% to 25%. The source was PBMCs, collected 5 days after the yellow fever booster vaccination. The receptors originated from a man younger than 30 who received the YFV17D yellow fever vaccine. CDR3s include the opening cysteine and the closing phenylalanine or tryptophan. A D gene is named only where the DNA matches it firmly. Rows give clone size only sometimes, using once, few, many, or a class for an expanded clone.

CDR3nt: TGTGCCAGCAGTCCACCGGGCACAGATACGCAGTATTTT
CDR3aa: CASSPPGTDTQYF
v_gene: TRBV18
abundance: many
j_gene: TRBJ2-3
d_gene: NA
len: 13

CDR3nt: TGCAGTGCTAGAGGCAGGGTCCACGAGCAGTACTTC
CDR3aa: CSARGRVHEQYF
v_gene: TRBV20-1
abundance: many
j_gene: TRBJ2-7
d_gene: NA
len: 12

CDR3nt: TGTGCCAGCGGGTTTAGCGAGGGGCATCAGCCCCAGCATTTT
CDR3aa: CASGFSEGHQPQHF
v_gene: TRBV6-5
abundance: few
j_gene: TRBJ1-5
d_gene: NA
len: 14

CDR3nt: TGTGCCAGCAGCTCCTCCGGGGACTCAAGCACAGATACGCAGTATTTT
CDR3aa: CASSSSGDSSTDTQYF
v_gene: TRBV7-6
abundance: many
j_gene: TRBJ2-3
d_gene: NA
len: 16

CDR3nt: TGTGCCAGCAGTACGACAGTAGAAAATAATCAGCCCCAGCATTTT
CDR3aa: CASSTTVENNQPQHF
v_gene: TRBV12-3/TRBV12-4
abundance: few
j_gene: TRBJ1-5
d_gene: NA
len: 15

CDR3nt: TGTGCCAGCAGCGAAGTCGGGAGGGGGCAAGCCAAAAACATTCAGTACTTC
CDR3aa: CASSEVGRGQAKNIQYF
v_gene: TRBV7-2
abundance: NA
j_gene: TRBJ2-4
d_gene: NA
len: 17

CDR3nt: TGTGCCAGCAGCTTCCCAGTGGAAGGTTCACCCCTCCACTTT
CDR3aa: CASSFPVEGSPLHF
v_gene: TRBV5-4
abundance: few
j_gene: TRBJ1-6
d_gene: NA
len: 14

CDR3nt: TGCGCCAGCAGCTTGGGTGGAGGCCGTCCTGAAGCTTTCTTT
CDR3aa: CASSLGGGRPEAFF
v_gene: TRBV5-1
abundance: few
j_gene: TRBJ1-1
d_gene: NA
len: 14

CDR3nt: TGCGCCAGCAGCCAAGTACGGCAGGTCGTACTGTTTTTT
CDR3aa: CASSQVRQVVLFF
v_gene: TRBV4-1
abundance: many
j_gene: TRBJ1-4
d_gene: NA
len: 13

CDR3nt: TGTGCCAGCAGTTCTATAGAGGTATCAGGGGATTATATTCAGCCCCAGCATTTT
CDR3aa: CASSSIEVSGDYIQPQHF
v_gene: TRBV12-3/TRBV12-4
abundance: many
j_gene: TRBJ1-5
d_gene: NA
len: 18

CDR3nt: TGTGCCAGCACCCCCGGACTAGCCTCTGGGGCCAACGTCCTGACTTTC
CDR3aa: CASTPGLASGANVLTF
v_gene: TRBV7-3
abundance: many
j_gene: TRBJ2-6
d_gene: TRBD2
len: 16

CDR3nt: TGTGCCAGCAGAGAAGCGGGGAGCACAGATACGCAGTATTTT
CDR3aa: CASREAGSTDTQYF
v_gene: TRBV6-2/TRBV6-3
abundance: many
j_gene: TRBJ2-3
d_gene: TRBD2
len: 14

CDR3nt: TGCGCCAGCAGCTTGGGAATGATGGGGGGTCTAAGCACAGATACGCAGTATTTT
CDR3aa: CASSLGMMGGLSTDTQYF
v_gene: TRBV5-1
abundance: few
j_gene: TRBJ2-3
d_gene: NA
len: 18

CDR3nt: TGTGCCAGCAGTTTACTCTGGGGACAGGGACGTCAGCCCCAGCATTTT
CDR3aa: CASSLLWGQGRQPQHF
v_gene: TRBV28
abundance: many
j_gene: TRBJ1-5
d_gene: TRBD1
len: 16